This TCR beta chain was documented in a study of T cells in Graves' hyperthyroidism and ophthalmopathy (dated by TCRdb to the late 2010s). About the study as a whole: Peripheral blood was sampled at the time of initial diagnosis, prior to any treatment. In more than five Graves' hyperthyroidism patients, the study also compared T-cell repertoires from thyroid tissue with T-cell repertoires from blood. The roughly 100 discovery patients were randomly divided into training and test sets at a 7:3 ratio. Prospective prediction of ophthalmopathy was tested in an independent validation cohort consisting of roughly 20 hyperthyroidism patients and around 16 patients who later progressed to ophthalmopathy. The paper reports TCR Vbeta CDR3 sequencing of about 140 peripheral blood samples: under 45 ophthalmopathy, around 80 hyperthyroidism and approximately 17 progressor patients. After blood sampling, hyperthyroidism patients were treated with methimazole at a starting dose of 30 mg daily, and ophthalmopathy patients were treated with high-dose intravenous methylprednisolone. To identify TCR V-J signatures that set the groups apart, the researchers used a discovery cohort of more than 95 patients, made up of around 42 with Graves' ophthalmopathy and 57 with stable Graves' hyperthyroidism.

In the ophthalmopathy patients, disease was moderately to severely active, with a Clinical Activity Score of 3 or more, a NOSPECS grade of 4 or more, and a duration of less than 3 months. Patients with uncontrolled infections, other autoimmune diseases, pregnancy or lactation were excluded. Diagnoses were based on clinical symptoms, serum thyroxine and TRAb, thyroid ultrasound and orbital computed tomography. PBMCs were separated from 7.5 to 10 ml of fresh peripheral blood using Ficoll-Paque density gradient centrifugation. Total RNA was extracted with Trizol reagent, and quality was checked on an Agilent 2100 Bioanalyzer. Beyond this particular receptor, the publication reports: In validation, the model predicted progression to ophthalmopathy a median of about 6 months before onset, with roughly 70% sensitivity and roughly 72% specificity. A 13 V-J signature model separated ophthalmopathy from stable hyperthyroidism, with roughly 88% sensitivity and 81.08% specificity in cross-validation and 80%/75% in testing. Most expanded thyroid clonotypes (frequency above 0.001) were also detected in blood, suggesting blood repertoires may reflect thyroid immune responses. Sample size was not statistically predetermined, and investigators were not blinded to group allocation.

The TCR beta CDR3 regions were amplified from the RNA transcripts. The TCR CDR3 was subjected to a first round of RT-PCR using the HTBI primer set and the Qiagen OneStep RT-PCR kit. A second multiplex PCR round built the libraries, followed by size selection and purification. The libraries were sequenced on an Illumina HiSeq2000 using paired-end 100 bp reads. As for how the authors treated the data: SOAPnuke was used to process the raw data, throwing out any read that contained adapters or uncalled bases, had a mean Phred below 15, or lacked an exact constant-primer or identifier match. COPE v1.2.5 was used to merge high-quality paired reads, and clonotypes were defined as unique nucleotide sequences. MiTCR v1.1 was used to align the clonotypes against IMGT TRBV, TRBD and TRBJ reference segments. The analysis included only V-J combinations with a frequency above 0.0001, which together covered 99.2% of the repertoires. A TCS score was defined as the ratio between F50 (clonal expansion) and ExV (chaos), using BLOSUM62-based TCRdist between CDR3 peptides within each V-J. Welch's t-statistics and random forest reduced 450 to 600 V-J features to around 14, which were used in a naive Bayes classifier (R e1071). TCRdb trimmed public reads at Q25 via fastp, called clones via MiXCR and kept in-frame beta chains. Every CDR3 protein is listed once, alongside the most common genes and DNA of its rows. Clone size and V and J calls follow TCRdb, not the original study. Counted in this sample were hundreds of thousands of distinct CDR3 sequences; 16% of them appeared once. The leading ten clones occupy roughly 3% of the sample.

The sample holds many counts of this clonotype. Its recognized antigen is unknown. No base-level quality is on record; no much larger clone is a single base apart. The sample consisted of blood. The TCR sequence derives from a woman between 35 and 50 years old with Graves' ophthalmopathy.

At the DNA level, the sequence is TGTGCCAGCAGCCTCGGCGGGGGTTTTGCGGGATTGAACACCGGGGAGCTGTTTTTT. It translates as CASSLGGGFAGLNTGELFF. The V and J segments used are TRBV11-3 and TRBJ2-2; TRBD2 matches 7 bases in the middle. The germline V gene supplies CDR1 SGHNT and CDR2 YENEEA. Inclusive of the bounding cysteine and phenylalanine, the CDR3 is 19 residues long. This entry keeps only the CDR3 DNA: 57 bases, framed from base 1. V is trimmed back by 5 bases and J by 1 base, and the junction contains 16 bases that no gene match accounts for.